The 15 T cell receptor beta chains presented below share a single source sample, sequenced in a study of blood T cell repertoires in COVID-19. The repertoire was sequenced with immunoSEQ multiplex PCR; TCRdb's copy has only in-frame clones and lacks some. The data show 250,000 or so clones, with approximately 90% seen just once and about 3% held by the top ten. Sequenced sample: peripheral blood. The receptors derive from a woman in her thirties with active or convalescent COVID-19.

The CDR3 sequence: CASSESGLRTGKIEKLFF. CDR3 nucleotide sequence: TGTGCCAGCAGTGAAAGCGGATTGAGGACAGGGAAGATTGAAAAACTGTTTTTT. This sequence joins TRBV2 and TRBJ1-4; 8 nucleotides agree with TRBD1. The V segment lost 2 bases and the J segment 7 bases; nucleotides outside the gene matches: 15. Germline lookup yields CDR1 SNHLY and CDR2 FYNNEI. This CDR3 is built from 18 residues.

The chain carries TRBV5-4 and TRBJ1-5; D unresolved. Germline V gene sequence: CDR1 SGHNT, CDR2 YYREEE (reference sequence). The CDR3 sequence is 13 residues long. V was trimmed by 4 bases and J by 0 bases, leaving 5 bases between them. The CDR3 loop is CASSRDSNQPQHF. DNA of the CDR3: TGTGCCAGCAGCCGAGATAGCAATCAGCCCCAGCATTTT.

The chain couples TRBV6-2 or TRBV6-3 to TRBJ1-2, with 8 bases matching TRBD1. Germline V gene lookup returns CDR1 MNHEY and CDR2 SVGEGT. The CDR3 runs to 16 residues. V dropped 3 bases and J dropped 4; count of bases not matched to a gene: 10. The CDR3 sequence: CASSYLQGARGYGYTF. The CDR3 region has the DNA TGTGCCAGCAGTTATCTCCAGGGGGCTCGAGGCTATGGCTACACCTTC.

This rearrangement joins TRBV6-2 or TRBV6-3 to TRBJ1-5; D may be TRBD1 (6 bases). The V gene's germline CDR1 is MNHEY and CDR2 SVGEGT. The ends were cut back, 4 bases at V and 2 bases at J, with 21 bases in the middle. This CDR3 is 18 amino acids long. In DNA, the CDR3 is TGTGCCAGCAGTTGCTTGACACAGGGTGAGGTGGGCAATCAGCCCCAGCATTTT. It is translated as CASSCLTQGEVGNQPQHF.

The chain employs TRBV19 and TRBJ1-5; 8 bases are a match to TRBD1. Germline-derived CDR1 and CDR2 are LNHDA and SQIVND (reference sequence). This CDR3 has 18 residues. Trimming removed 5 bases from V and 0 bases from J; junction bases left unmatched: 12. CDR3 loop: CASSALGQGGGSNQPQHF. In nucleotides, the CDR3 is TGTGCCAGTAGTGCCCTCGGACAGGGTGGGGGTAGCAATCAGCCCCAGCATTTT.

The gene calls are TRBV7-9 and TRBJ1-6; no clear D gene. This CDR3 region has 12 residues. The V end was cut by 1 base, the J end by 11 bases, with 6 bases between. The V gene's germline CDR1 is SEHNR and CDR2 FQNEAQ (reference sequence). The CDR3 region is CASSLVSPPLHF. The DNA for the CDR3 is TGTGCCAGCAGCTTAGTATCCCCACCCCTCCACTTT.

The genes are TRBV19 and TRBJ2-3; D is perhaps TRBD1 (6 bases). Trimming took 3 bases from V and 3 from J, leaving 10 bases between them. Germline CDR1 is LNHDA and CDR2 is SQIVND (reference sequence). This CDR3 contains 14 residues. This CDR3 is CASSITRGTDTQYF. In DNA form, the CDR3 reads TGTGCCAGTAGTATTACCAGGGGTACAGATACGCAGTATTTT.

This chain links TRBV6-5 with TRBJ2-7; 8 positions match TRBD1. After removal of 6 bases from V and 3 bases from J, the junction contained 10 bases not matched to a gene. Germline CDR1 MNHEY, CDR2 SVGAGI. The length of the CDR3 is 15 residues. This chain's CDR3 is CASSLETGAFYEQYF. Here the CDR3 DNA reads TGTGCCAGCAGCCTAGAGACAGGGGCCTTCTACGAGCAGTACTTC.

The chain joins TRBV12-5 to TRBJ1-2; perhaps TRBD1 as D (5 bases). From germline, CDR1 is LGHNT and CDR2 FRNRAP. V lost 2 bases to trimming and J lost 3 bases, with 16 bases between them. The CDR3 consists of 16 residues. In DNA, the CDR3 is TGTGCTAGTGGTTTGTGGGGGGAAGCGACGTACTATGGCTACACCTTC. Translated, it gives CASGLWGEATYYGYTF.

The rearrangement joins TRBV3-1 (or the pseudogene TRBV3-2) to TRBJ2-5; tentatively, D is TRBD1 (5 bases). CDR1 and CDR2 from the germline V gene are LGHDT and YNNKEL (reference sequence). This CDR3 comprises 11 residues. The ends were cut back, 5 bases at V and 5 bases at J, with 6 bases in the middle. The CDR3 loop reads CASSSGETQYF. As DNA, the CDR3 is TGTGCCAGCAGCTCAGGGGAGACCCAGTACTTC.

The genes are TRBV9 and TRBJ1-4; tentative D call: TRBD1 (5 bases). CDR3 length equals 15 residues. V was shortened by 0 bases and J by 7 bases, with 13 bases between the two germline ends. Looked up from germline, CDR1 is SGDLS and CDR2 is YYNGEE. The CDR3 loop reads CASSVDVRGGEKLFF. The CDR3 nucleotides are TGTGCCAGCAGCGTAGATGTCCGCGGGGGTGAAAAACTGTTTTTT.

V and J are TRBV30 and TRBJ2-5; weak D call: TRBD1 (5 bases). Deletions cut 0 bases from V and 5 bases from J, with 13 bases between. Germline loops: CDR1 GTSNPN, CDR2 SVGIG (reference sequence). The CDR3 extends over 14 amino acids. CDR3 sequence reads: CAWSVGGAGETQYF. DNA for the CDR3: TGTGCCTGGAGTGTAGGTGGGGCCGGGGAGACCCAGTACTTC.

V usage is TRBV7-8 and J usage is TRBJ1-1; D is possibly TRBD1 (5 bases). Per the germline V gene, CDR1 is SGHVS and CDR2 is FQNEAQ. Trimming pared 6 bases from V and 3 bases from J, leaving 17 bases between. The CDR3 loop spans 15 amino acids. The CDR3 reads CASRGGYGFDTEAFF. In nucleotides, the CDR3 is TGTGCCAGCAGGGGGGGGTATGGATTTGACACTGAAGCTTTCTTT.

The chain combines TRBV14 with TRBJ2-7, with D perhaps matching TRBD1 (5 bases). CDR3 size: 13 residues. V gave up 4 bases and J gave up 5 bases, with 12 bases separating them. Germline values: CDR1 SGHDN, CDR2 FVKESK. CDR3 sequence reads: CASSPRQLHEQYF. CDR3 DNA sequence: TGTGCCAGCAGCCCCCGACAGCTCCACGAGCAGTACTTC.

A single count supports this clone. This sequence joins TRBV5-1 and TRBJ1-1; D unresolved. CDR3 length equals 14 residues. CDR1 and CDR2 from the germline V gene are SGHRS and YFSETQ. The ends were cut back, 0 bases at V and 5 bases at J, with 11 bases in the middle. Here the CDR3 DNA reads TGCGCCAGCAGCTTGGTAGGAGGGAGGACTGAAGCTTTCTTT. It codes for CASSLVGGRTEAFF.